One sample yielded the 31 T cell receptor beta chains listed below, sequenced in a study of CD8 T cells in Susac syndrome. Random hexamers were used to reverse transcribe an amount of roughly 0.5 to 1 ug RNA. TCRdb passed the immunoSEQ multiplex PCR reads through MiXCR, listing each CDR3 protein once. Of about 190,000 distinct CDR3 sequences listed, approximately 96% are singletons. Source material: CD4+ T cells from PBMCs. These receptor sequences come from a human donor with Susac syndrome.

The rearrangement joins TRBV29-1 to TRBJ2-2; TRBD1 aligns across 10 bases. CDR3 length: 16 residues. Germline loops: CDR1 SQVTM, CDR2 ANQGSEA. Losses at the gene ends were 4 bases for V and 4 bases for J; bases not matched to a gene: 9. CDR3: CSVGPTGGFSTGELFF. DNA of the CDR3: TGCAGCGTTGGCCCGACAGGGGGCTTTAGCACCGGGGAGCTGTTTTTT.

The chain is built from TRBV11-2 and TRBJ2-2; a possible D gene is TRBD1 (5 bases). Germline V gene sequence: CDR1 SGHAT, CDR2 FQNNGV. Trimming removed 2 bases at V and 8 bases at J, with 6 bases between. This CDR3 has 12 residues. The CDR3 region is CASSLWTGELFF. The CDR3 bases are TGTGCCAGCAGCTTATGGACAGGGGAGCTGTTTTTT.

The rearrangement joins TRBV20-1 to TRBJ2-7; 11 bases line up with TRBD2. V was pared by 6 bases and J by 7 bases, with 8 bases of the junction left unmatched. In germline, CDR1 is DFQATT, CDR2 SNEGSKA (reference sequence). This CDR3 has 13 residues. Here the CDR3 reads CSAKLAGAGEQYF. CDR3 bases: TGCAGTGCCAAACTAGCGGGGGCTGGTGAGCAGTACTTC.

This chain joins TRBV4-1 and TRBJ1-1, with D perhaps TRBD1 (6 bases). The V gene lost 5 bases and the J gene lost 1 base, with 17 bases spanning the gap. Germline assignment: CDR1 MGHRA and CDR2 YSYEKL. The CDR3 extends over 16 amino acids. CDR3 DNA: TGCGCCAGCAGCGTACGACAGGATTCTCCGAACACTGAAGCTTTCTTT. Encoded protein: CASSVRQDSPNTEAFF.

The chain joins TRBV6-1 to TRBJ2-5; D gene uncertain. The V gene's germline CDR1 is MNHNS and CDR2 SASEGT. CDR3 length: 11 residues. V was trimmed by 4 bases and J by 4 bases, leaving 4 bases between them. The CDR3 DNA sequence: TGTGCCAGCAGTGTATCAGAGACCCAGTACTTC. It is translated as CASSVSETQYF.

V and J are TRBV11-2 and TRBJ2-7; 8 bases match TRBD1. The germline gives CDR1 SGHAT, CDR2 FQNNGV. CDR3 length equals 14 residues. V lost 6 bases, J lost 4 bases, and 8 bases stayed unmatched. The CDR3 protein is CASRAQGALYEQYF. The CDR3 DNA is TGTGCCAGCAGGGCTCAGGGGGCATTGTACGAGCAGTACTTC.

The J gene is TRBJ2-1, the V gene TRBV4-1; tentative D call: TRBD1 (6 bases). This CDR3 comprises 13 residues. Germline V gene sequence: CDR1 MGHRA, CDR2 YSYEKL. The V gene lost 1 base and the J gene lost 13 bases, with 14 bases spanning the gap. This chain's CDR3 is CASSQVGRGVQFF. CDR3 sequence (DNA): TGCGCCAGCAGCCAAGTAGGCAGGGGAGTACAGTTCTTC.

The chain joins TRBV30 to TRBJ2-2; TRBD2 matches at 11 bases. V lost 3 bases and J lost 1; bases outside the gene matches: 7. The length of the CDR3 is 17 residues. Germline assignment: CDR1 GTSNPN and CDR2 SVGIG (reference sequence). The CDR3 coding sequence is TGTGCCTGGAGCGTCACTAGCGGGGGTTTGAACACCGGGGAGCTGTTTTTT. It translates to CAWSVTSGGLNTGELFF.

CDR3 amino acids: CSVVRGEETQYF. CDR3 in DNA: TGCAGCGTTGTTCGGGGGGAAGAGACCCAGTACTTC. V and J are TRBV29-1 and TRBJ2-5, with 7 bases matching TRBD2. The germline gives CDR1 SQVTM, CDR2 ANQGSEA. CDR3 length: 12 residues. J lost 3 bases, V lost 4 bases, and 2 bases had no gene match. Supplemented by reference TRBV29-1 and TRBJ2-5, the full variable domain reads SAVISQKPSRDICQRGTSLTIQCQVDSQVTMMFWYRQQPGQSLTLIATANQGSEATYESGFVIDKFPISRPNLTFSTLTVSNMSPEDSSIYLCSVVRGEETQYFGPGTRLLVL.

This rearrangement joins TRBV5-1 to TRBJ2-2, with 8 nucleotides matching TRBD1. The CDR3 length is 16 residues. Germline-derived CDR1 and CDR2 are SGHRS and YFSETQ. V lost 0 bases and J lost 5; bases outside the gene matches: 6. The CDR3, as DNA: TGCGCCAGCAGCTTGGCCCCAGGGGGCCGTACCGGGGAGCTGTTTTTT. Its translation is CASSLAPGGRTGELFF.

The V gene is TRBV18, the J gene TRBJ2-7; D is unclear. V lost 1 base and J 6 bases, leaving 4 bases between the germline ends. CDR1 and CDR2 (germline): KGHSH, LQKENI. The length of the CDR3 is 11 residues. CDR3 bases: TGTGCCAGCTCACCACTTCTCGAGCAGTACTTC. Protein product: CASSPLLEQYF.

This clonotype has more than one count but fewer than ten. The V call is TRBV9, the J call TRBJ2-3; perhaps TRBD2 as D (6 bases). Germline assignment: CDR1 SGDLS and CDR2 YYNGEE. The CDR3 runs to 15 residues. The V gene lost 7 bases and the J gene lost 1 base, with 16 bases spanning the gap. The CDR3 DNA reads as TGTGCCAGCTCCCCGGCGGGGCGGGGCACAGATACGCAGTATTTT. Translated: CASSPAGRGTDTQYF.

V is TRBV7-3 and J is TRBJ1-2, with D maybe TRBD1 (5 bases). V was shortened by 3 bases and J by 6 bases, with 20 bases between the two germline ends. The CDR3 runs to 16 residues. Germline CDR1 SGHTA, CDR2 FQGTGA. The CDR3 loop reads CASSFIPGRQLDGYTF. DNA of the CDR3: TGTGCCAGCAGCTTCATCCCAGGGAGGCAATTAGATGGCTACACCTTC.

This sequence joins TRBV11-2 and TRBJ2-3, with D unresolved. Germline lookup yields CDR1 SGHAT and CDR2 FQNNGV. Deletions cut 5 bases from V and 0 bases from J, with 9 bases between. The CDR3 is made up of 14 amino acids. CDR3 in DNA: TGTGCCAGCAGCCCCCAACCTAGCACAGATACGCAGTATTTT. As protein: CASSPQPSTDTQYF.

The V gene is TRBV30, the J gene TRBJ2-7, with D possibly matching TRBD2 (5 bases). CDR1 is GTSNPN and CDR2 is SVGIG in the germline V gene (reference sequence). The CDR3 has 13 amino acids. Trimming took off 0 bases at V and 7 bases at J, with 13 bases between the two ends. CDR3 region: CAWSVLEVGEQYF. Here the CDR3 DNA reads TGTGCCTGGAGTGTACTGGAGGTGGGGGAGCAGTACTTC.

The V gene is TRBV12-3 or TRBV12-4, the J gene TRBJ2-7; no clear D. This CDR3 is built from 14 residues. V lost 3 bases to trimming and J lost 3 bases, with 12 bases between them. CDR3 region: CASSFSTDGYEQYF. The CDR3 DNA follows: TGTGCCAGCAGTTTCTCAACGGACGGCTACGAGCAGTACTTC.

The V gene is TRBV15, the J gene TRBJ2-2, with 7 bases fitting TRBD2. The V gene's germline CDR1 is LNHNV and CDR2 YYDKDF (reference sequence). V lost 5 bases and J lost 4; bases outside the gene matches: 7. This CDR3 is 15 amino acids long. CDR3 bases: TGTGCCACCAGCGGTTGGGGGGGAAGCACCGGGGAGCTGTTTTTT. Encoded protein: CATSGWGGSTGELFF.

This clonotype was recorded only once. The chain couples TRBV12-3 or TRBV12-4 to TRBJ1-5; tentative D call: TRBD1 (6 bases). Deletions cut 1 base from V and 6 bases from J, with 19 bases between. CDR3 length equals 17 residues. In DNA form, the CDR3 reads TGTGCCAGCAGTTTAGATACCGGACAGCCCAGGACTCAGCCCCAGCATTTT. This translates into CASSLDTGQPRTQPQHF.

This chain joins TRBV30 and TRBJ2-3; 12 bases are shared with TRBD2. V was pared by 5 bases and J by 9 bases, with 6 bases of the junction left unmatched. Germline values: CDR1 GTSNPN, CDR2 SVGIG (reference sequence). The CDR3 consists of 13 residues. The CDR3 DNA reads TGTGCCTGGTTGACTAGCGGGGGAAGCACGCAGTATTTT. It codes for CAWLTSGGSTQYF.

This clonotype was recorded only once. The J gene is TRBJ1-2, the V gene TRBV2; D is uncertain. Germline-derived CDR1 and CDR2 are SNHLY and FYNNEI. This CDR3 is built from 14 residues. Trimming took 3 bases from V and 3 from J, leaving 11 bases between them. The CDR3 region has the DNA TGTGCCAGCAGTGATCTAGGTAGTTACTATGGCTACACCTTC. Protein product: CASSDLGSYYGYTF.

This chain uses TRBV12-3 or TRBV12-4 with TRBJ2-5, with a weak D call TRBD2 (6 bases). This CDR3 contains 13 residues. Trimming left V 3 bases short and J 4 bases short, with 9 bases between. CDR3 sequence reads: CASSLEGLETQYF. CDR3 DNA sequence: TGTGCCAGCAGTTTGGAGGGATTAGAGACCCAGTACTTC.

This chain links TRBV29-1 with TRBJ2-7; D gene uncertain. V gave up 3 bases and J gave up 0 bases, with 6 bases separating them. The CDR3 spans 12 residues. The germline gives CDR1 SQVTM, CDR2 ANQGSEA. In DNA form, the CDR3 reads TGCAGCGTTGAGGGCAGCTCCTACGAGCAGTACTTC. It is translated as CSVEGSSYEQYF.

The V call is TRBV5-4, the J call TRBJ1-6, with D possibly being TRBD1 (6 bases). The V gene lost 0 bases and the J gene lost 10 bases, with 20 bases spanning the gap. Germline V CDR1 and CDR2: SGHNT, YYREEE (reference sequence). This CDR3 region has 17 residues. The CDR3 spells CASSLGRLDFRGSPLHF. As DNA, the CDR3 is TGTGCCAGCAGCTTGGGGCGGCTGGATTTCAGGGGATCACCCCTCCACTTT.

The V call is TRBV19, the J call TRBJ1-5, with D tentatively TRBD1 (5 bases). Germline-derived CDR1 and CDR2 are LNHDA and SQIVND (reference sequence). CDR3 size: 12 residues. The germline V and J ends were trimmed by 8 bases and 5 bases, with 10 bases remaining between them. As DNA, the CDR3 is TGTGCCAGTGGGGGGGGATATCAGCCCCAGCATTTT. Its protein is CASGGGYQPQHF.

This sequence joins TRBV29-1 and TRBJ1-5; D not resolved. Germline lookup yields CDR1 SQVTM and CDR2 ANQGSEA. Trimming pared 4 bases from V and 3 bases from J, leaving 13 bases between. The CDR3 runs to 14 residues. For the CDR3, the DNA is TGCAGCGTTGGCTGGGCAGGAGACAATCAGCCCCAGCATTTT. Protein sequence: CSVGWAGDNQPQHF. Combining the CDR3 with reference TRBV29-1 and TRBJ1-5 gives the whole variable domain SAVISQKPSRDICQRGTSLTIQCQVDSQVTMMFWYRQQPGQSLTLIATANQGSEATYESGFVIDKFPISRPNLTFSTLTVSNMSPEDSSIYLCSVGWAGDNQPQHFGDGTRLSIL.

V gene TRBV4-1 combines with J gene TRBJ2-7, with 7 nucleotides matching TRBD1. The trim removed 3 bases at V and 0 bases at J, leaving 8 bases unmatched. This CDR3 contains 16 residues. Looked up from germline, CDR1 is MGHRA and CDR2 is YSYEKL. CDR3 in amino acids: CASSQNRGWPSYEQYF. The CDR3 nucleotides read TGCGCCAGCAGCCAGAACAGGGGCTGGCCCTCCTACGAGCAGTACTTC.

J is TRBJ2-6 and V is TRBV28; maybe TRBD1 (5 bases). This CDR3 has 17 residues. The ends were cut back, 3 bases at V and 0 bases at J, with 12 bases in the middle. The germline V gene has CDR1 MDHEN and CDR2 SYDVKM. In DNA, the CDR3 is TGTGCCAGCAGTTTCCACAGGAGAAGCTCTGGGGCCAACGTCCTGACTTTC. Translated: CASSFHRRSSGANVLTF. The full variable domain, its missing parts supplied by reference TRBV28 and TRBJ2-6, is DVKVTQSSRYLVKRTGEKVFLECVQDMDHENMFWYRQDPGLGLRLIYFSYDVKMKEKGDIPEGYSVSREKKERFSLILESASTNQTSMYLCASSFHRRSSGANVLTFGAGSRLTVL.

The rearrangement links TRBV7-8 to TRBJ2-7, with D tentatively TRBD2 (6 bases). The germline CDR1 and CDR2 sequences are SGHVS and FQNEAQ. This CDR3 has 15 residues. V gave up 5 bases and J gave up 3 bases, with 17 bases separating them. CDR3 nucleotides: TGTGCCAGCAGCGAGAGGGACTCCCCCAGCTACGAGCAGTACTTC. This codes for CASSERDSPSYEQYF.

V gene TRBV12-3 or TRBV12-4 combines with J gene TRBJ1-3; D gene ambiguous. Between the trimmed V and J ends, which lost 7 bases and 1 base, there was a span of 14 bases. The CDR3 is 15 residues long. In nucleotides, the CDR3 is TGTGCCAGCACCCACTTCGGGATATCTGGAAACACCATATATTTT. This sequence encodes CASTHFGISGNTIYF.

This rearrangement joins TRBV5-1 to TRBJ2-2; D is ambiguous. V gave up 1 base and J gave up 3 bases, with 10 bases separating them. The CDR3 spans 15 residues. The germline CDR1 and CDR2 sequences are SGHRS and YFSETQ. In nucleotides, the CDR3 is TGCGCCAGCAGCTTGACTGTCTCGGACACCGGGGAGCTGTTTTTT. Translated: CASSLTVSDTGELFF.

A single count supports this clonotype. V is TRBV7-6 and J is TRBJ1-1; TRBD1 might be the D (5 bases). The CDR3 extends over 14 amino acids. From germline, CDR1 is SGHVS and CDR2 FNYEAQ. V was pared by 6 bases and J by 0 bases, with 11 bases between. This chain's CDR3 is CASRPMTVNTEAFF. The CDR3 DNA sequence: TGTGCCAGCAGACCCATGACAGTGAACACTGAAGCTTTCTTT.